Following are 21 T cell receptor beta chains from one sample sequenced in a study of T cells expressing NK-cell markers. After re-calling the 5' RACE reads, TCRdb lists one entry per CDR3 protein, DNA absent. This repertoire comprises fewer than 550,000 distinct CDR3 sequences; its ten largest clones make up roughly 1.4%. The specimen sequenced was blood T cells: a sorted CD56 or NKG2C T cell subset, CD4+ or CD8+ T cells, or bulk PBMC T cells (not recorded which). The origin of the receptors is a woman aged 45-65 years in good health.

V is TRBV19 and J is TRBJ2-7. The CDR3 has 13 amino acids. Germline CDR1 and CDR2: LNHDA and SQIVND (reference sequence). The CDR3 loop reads CASSPNGRYEQYF.

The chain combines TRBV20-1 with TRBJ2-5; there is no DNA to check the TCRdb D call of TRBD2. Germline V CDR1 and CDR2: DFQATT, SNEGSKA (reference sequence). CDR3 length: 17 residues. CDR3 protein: CSAPGAPGLAGQETQYF.

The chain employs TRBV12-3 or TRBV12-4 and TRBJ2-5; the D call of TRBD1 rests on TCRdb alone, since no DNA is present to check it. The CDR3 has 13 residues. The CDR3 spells CASTPTFFETQYF.

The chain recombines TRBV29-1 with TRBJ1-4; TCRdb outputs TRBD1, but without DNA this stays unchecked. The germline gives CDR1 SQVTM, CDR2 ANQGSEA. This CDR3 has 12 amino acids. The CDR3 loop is CSVTEPGEKLFF.

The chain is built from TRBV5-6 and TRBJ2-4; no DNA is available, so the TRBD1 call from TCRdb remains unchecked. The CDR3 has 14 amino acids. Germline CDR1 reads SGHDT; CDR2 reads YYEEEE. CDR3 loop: CASSPPGTKNIQYF.

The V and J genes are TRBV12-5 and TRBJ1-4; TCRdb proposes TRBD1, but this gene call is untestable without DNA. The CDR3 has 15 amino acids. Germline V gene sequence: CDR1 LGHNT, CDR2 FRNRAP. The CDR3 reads CASGTYGGTNEKLFF. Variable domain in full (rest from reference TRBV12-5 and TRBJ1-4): DARVTQTPRHKVTEMGQEVTMRCQPILGHNTVFWYRQTMMQGLELLAYFRNRAPLDDSGMPKDRFSAEMPDATLATLKIQPSEPRDSAVYFCASGTYGGTNEKLFFGSGTQLSVL.

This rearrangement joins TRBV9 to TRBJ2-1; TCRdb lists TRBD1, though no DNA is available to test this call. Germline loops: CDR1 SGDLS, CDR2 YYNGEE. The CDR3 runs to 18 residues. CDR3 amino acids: CASSVEIGNRGRWGEQFF.

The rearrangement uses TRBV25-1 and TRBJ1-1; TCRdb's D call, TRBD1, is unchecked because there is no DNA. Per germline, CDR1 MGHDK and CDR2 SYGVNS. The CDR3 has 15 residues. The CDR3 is CASRLGTPLGSEAFF.

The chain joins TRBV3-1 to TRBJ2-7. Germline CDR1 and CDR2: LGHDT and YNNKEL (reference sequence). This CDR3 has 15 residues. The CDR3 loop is CASSQFPDSSYEQYF.

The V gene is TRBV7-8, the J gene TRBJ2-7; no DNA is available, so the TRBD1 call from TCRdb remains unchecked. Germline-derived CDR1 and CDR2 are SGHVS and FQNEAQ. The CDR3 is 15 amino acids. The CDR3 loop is CASSPGTGTGYEQYF.

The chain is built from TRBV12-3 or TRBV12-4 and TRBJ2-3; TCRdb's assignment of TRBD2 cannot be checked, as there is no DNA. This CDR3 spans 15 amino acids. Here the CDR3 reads CASSPLAGITDTQYF.

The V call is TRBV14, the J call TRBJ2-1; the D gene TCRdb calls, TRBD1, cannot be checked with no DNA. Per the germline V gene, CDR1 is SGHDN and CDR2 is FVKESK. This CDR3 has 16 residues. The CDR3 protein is CASSQVGTRSRDEQFF.

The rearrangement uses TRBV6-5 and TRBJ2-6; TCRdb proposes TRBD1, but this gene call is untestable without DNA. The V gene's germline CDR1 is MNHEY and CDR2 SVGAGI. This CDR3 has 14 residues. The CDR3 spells CASRGDTGANVLTF.

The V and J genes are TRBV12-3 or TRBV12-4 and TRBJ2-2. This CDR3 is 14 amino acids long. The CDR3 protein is CASSPTANTGELFF.

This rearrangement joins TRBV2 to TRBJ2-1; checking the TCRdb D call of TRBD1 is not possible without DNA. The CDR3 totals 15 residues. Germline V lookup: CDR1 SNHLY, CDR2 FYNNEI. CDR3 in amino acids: CASSHPGHPYNEQFF.

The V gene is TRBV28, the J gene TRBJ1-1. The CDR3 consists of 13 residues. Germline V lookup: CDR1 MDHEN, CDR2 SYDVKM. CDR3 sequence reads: CASIGQPTREAFF.

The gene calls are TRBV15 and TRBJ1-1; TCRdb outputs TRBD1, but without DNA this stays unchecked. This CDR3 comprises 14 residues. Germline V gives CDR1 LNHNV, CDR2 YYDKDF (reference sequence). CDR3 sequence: CATSEDRGYTEAFF.

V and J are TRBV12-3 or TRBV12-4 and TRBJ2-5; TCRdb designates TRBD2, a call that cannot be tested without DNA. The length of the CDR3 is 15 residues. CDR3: CASSLNSLPQETQYF.

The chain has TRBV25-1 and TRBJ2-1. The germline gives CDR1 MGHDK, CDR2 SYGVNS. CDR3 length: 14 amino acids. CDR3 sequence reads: CASSDSAIVNEQFF. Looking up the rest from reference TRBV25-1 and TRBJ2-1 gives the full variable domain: EADIYQTPRYLVIGTGKKITLECSQTMGHDKMYWYQQDPGMELHLIHYSYGVNSTEKGDLSSESTVSRIRTEHFPLTLESARPSHTSQYLCASSDSAIVNEQFFGPGTRLTVL.

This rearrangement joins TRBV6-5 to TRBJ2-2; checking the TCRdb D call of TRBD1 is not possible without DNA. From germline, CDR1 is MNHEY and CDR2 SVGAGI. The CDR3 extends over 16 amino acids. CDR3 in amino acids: CASRPGHLRYTGELFF.

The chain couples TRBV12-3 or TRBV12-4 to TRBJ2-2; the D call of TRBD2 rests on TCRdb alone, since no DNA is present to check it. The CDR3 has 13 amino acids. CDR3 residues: CASLREVGGELFF.